What follows are 2 T cell receptor beta chains derived from one specimen sequenced in a study of CD8+CD57+ T cells in acquired aplastic anemia. TCR beta VDJ and CDR3 were profiled, and genomic DNA was the template. TCRdb analysed the reads with MiXCR anew, one entry per CDR3 protein. The sample has under 250,000 distinct CDR3 sequences, about 62% seen once. All sequencing subjects had displayed CD8+CD57+ cell expansion on flow cytometry. The source material was sorted CD4+, CD8+, or CD8+CD57+ T cells (not recorded which) from PBMCs. The receptors here all came from a human donor with aplastic anemia.

The chain is built from TRBV19 and TRBJ2-5, with D perhaps TRBD1 or TRBD2 (5 bases each). Trimming shortened V by 5 bases and J by 1 base, and 17 bases separated the two germline ends. The germline CDR1 and CDR2 sequences are LNHDA and SQIVND (reference sequence). The CDR3 runs to 16 residues. CDR3 sequence (DNA): TGTGCCAGTAGTCCCATGGGACGGCCCCGCCAAGAGACCCAGTACTTC. Encoded protein: CASSPMGRPRQETQYF.

The chain employs TRBV5-1 and TRBJ2-7; D is perhaps TRBD2 (5 bases). In germline, CDR1 is SGHRS, CDR2 YFSETQ. V was cut by 4 bases and J by 2 bases, with 16 bases left in between. This CDR3 region has 15 residues. The CDR3 sequence is CASSQTGRVPYEQYF. DNA for the CDR3: TGCGCCAGCAGCCAAACTGGGCGGGTCCCCTACGAGCAGTACTTC.